The 16 T cell receptor beta chains below were found in one sample sequenced in a study of identical twins. From the 5' RACE reads, TCRdb called clonotypes with MiXCR, one entry per CDR3 protein. The sample has 690,000 or so distinct CDR3 sequences; around 8.3% are singletons. These data were likewise used in another study, on yellow fever vaccine responses in identical twins.

Sequences were obtained from PBMCs. The receptors here all came from a woman between 18 and 29 years old in good health.

V and J are TRBV5-1 and TRBJ2-5, with 13 bases identical to TRBD2. The CDR3 is made up of 16 amino acids. Per the germline V gene, CDR1 is SGHRS and CDR2 is YFSETQ. The V and J ends lost 4 bases and 4 bases, in that order; junction bases with no gene match: 7. The CDR3 region is CASSPWTSGGAETQYF. CDR3 DNA sequence: TGCGCCAGCAGCCCCTGGACTAGCGGGGGTGCAGAGACCCAGTACTTC.

This clonotype was observed many times. The chain recombines TRBV10-3 with TRBJ1-3, with a possible D match to TRBD1 (5 bases). The germline gives CDR1 ENHRY, CDR2 SYGVKD. Trimming removed 10 bases at V and 0 bases at J, with 16 bases between. The CDR3 covers 15 residues. The CDR3 spells CASTGRRTSGNTIYF. Written as DNA, the CDR3 is TGTGCCAGCACGGGACGTAGGACCTCTGGAAACACCATATATTTT.

This clonotype was observed a handful of times. The gene calls are TRBV25-1 and TRBJ2-1, with D possibly being TRBD2 (5 bases). Trimming left V 3 bases short and J 3 bases short, with 12 bases between. The germline CDR1 and CDR2 sequences are MGHDK and SYGVNS. There are 15 residues in the CDR3. The chain's CDR3 is CASSEWESGYNEQFF. The CDR3 DNA reads as TGTGCCAGCAGTGAGTGGGAGTCAGGCTACAATGAGCAGTTCTTC.

This clonotype was counted ten times or more. The chain links TRBV6-1 to TRBJ2-1; 12 bases align to TRBD1. Unmatched junction bases numbered 6, after V lost 5 bases and J lost 7 bases. Germline CDR1 reads MNHNS; CDR2 reads SASEGT. This CDR3 contains 15 residues. The CDR3 sequence: CASSLGQGALNEQFF. The CDR3 coding sequence is TGTGCCAGCAGTCTGGGACAGGGGGCTTTGAATGAGCAGTTCTTC.

This clonotype was observed many times. The rearrangement links TRBV7-2 to TRBJ2-1; 9 nucleotides match TRBD1. CDR1 SGHTA and CDR2 FQGNSA come from the germline V gene. V was pared by 1 base and J by 6 bases, with 4 bases of the junction left unmatched. This CDR3 comprises 15 residues. The CDR3 region is CASSLETGGSNEQFF. DNA for the CDR3: TGTGCCAGCAGCTTAGAGACAGGGGGTAGCAATGAGCAGTTCTTC.

This clonotype was seen more than once but under ten times. This chain connects TRBV7-8 to TRBJ2-3, with 11 bases lining up with TRBD2. J lost 10 bases, V lost 5 bases, and 14 bases had no gene match. Germline CDR1 and CDR2: SGHVS and FQNEAQ. This CDR3 spans 16 amino acids. The CDR3, as DNA: TGTGCCAGCAGCCCCATAATAGCGGGGGGGCCGGGAGCGCAGTATTTT. Translated, it gives CASSPIIAGGPGAQYF.

This clonotype was picked up a small number of times. The V call is TRBV3-1, the J call TRBJ2-7, with 8 nucleotides matching TRBD1. With V trimmed by 1 base and J by 0 bases, 8 bases remained unmatched. From germline, CDR1 is LGHDT and CDR2 YNNKEL (reference sequence). There are 17 residues in the CDR3. The CDR3 protein is CASSQVPTGTGSYEQYF. The CDR3 DNA reads as TGTGCCAGCAGCCAAGTCCCGACCGGGACAGGCTCCTACGAGCAGTACTTC.

This clonotype was detected a few times. The V and J genes are TRBV7-8 and TRBJ1-5; 10 bases map to TRBD1. CDR1 is SGHVS, CDR2 FQNEAQ, per germline. With 1 base clipped from V and 5 bases from J, the junction kept 11 bases outside the gene matches. This CDR3 spans 18 amino acids. CDR3 residues: CASSLGTGGVDQYQPQHF. The DNA for the CDR3 is TGTGCCAGCAGCTTAGGGACAGGGGGAGTTGACCAATATCAGCCCCAGCATTTT.

This chain uses TRBV5-6 with TRBJ1-5; 8 nucleotides agree with TRBD1. The CDR3 has 17 residues. Per germline, CDR1 SGHDT and CDR2 YYEEEE. V was clipped by 0 bases and J by 2 bases; unmatched bases: 7. CDR3 loop: CASSLGTGNLGNQPQHF. In DNA form, the CDR3 reads TGTGCCAGCAGCTTGGGGACAGGGAATTTGGGCAATCAGCCCCAGCATTTT.

This clonotype has more than one count but fewer than ten. The CDR3: CASSSAGEGNQPQHF. The CDR3 DNA reads as TGTGCCAGCAGTTCCGCAGGCGAGGGCAATCAGCCCCAGCATTTT. V and J are TRBV28 and TRBJ1-5; D gene ambiguous. This CDR3 comprises 15 residues. Germline V gives CDR1 MDHEN, CDR2 SYDVKM. V was pared by 4 bases and J by 2 bases, with 12 bases between.

This clonotype showed up just a few times. This rearrangement joins TRBV28 to TRBJ2-7; 7 bases line up with TRBD2. The CDR3 loop spans 11 amino acids. Trimming took 6 bases from V and 9 from J; bases not matched to a gene: 5. From germline, CDR1 is MDHEN and CDR2 SYDVKM. The CDR3 loop is CASSRGLGQYF. CDR3 nucleotide sequence: TGTGCCAGCAGCCGCGGACTAGGGCAGTACTTC.

This clonotype was detected a few times. The V gene is TRBV5-1, the J gene TRBJ1-1; no reliable D call. The V and J ends lost 2 bases and 2 bases respectively, with 10 bases between them. The CDR3 extends over 14 amino acids. Germline CDR1 is SGHRS and CDR2 is YFSETQ. Here the CDR3 DNA reads TGCGCCAGCAGCTTTCTCGCCGGCAACACTGAAGCTTTCTTT. Translation: CASSFLAGNTEAFF.

V is TRBV20-1 and J is TRBJ2-3; 7 nucleotides match TRBD2. V trimming: 5 bases; J trimming: 0 bases; junction bases outside the gene matches: 5. This CDR3 region has 14 residues. The germline V gene encodes CDR1 DFQATT and CDR2 SNEGSKA (reference sequence). The CDR3 reads CSALGLDSTDTQYF. CDR3 coding DNA: TGCAGTGCTCTAGGACTAGATAGCACAGATACGCAGTATTTT.

This clonotype was counted many times. The chain links TRBV25-1 to TRBJ2-7; D is unresolved. Germline V gives CDR1 MGHDK, CDR2 SYGVNS. The CDR3 spans 12 residues. V was cut by 8 bases and J by 3 bases, with 11 bases left in between. The CDR3 loop reads CASAYSFYEQYF. CDR3 nucleotides: TGTGCCAGCGCCTATTCGTTCTACGAGCAGTACTTC.

This clonotype was counted ten times or more. The chain uses TRBV5-1 and TRBJ2-3, with D possibly being TRBD2 (5 bases). CDR3 size: 15 residues. The ends were cut back, 2 bases at V and 3 bases at J, with 13 bases in the middle. Germline V lookup: CDR1 SGHRS, CDR2 YFSETQ. This CDR3 is CASSFGLRKTDTQYF. The CDR3, as DNA: TGCGCCAGCAGCTTCGGACTTCGGAAAACAGATACGCAGTATTTT.

This clonotype showed up many times. The V call is TRBV5-1, the J call TRBJ1-3; 7 nucleotides line up with TRBD1. The V segment lost 0 bases and the J segment 2 bases; nucleotides outside the gene matches: 2. Germline assignment: CDR1 SGHRS and CDR2 YFSETQ. The CDR3 is 15 residues long. The CDR3 reads CASSLETGPGNTIYF. The CDR3 DNA reads as TGCGCCAGCAGCTTGGAGACAGGGCCTGGAAACACCATATATTTT.